These T cell receptor beta chains were read from a single sample in a study of CD8 T cells in Susac syndrome. From the immunoSEQ multiplex PCR reads, TCRdb called clonotypes with MiXCR, one entry per CDR3 protein. The data hold roughly 130,000 distinct CDR3 sequences, with over 90% observed a single time. The sequenced material came from CD8+ T cells from PBMCs. These receptors were obtained from a human donor with Susac syndrome. CDR3s include the opening cysteine and the closing phenylalanine or tryptophan. Fields, in order: CDR3 protein, CDR3 DNA, D gene, clone size, J gene, V gene. The D gene is left open where the match is weak. Size values are once, few and many counts, or a class for expanded clones, and some rows have none.

CDR3aa: CASQRLAQVRETQYF
CDR3nt: TGTGCCAGTCAGCGACTAGCGCAGGTACGGGAGACCCAGTACTTC
d_gene: TRBD2
abundance: -
j_gene: TRBJ2-5
v_gene: TRBV19

CDR3aa: CASSYPTGRDEQYF
CDR3nt: TGTGCCAGCAGCTACCCGACAGGGAGGGACGAGCAGTACTTC
d_gene: -
abundance: -
j_gene: TRBJ2-7
v_gene: TRBV5-6

CDR3aa: CASGEAGETYEQYF
CDR3nt: TGTGCCAGCGGCGAGGCAGGTGAAACCTACGAGCAGTACTTC
d_gene: -
abundance: -
j_gene: TRBJ2-7
v_gene: TRBV9

CDR3aa: CASSRGGLTNTEAFF
CDR3nt: TGTGCCAGCAGCCGGGGAGGACTCACTAACACTGAAGCTTTCTTT
d_gene: -
abundance: -
j_gene: TRBJ1-1
v_gene: TRBV11-2

CDR3aa: CASRPGTGNKGYGYTF
CDR3nt: TGTGCCAGTAGGCCCGGGACAGGGAACAAGGGCTATGGCTACACCTTC
d_gene: TRBD1
abundance: -
j_gene: TRBJ1-2
v_gene: TRBV19

CDR3aa: CSASPGTGGSVNYGYTF
CDR3nt: TGCAGTGCTAGCCCCGGGACAGGGGGCTCCGTAAACTATGGCTACACCTTC
d_gene: TRBD1
abundance: -
j_gene: TRBJ1-2
v_gene: TRBV20-1

CDR3aa: CATSRGTSNPDTQYF
CDR3nt: TGTGCCACCAGCAGAGGGACTAGCAACCCAGATACGCAGTATTTT
d_gene: TRBD2
abundance: -
j_gene: TRBJ2-3
v_gene: TRBV15

CDR3aa: CASSYSKGNGYTF
CDR3nt: TGTGCCAGCAGTTACTCGAAGGGTAATGGCTACACCTTC
d_gene: -
abundance: -
j_gene: TRBJ1-2
v_gene: TRBV6-5

CDR3aa: CSVELPGLGGYTF
CDR3nt: TGCAGCGTTGAATTGCCGGGTTTGGGTGGCTACACCTTC
d_gene: -
abundance: once
j_gene: TRBJ1-2
v_gene: TRBV29-1

CDR3aa: CASSEGQSYKQYF
CDR3nt: TGTGCCAGCAGCGAGGGACAGTCCTACAAGCAGTACTTC
d_gene: TRBD1
abundance: -
j_gene: TRBJ2-7
v_gene: TRBV9

CDR3aa: CSAGDPRGALSWEQFF
CDR3nt: TGCAGTGCTGGGGATCCCCGGGGGGCCCTCTCGTGGGAGCAGTTCTTC
d_gene: -
abundance: -
j_gene: TRBJ2-1
v_gene: TRBV20-1

CDR3aa: CASSQHGEGYEQYF
CDR3nt: TGCGCCAGCAGCCAACATGGGGAGGGATACGAGCAGTACTTC
d_gene: TRBD2
abundance: -
j_gene: TRBJ2-7
v_gene: TRBV4-1

CDR3aa: CSVEGTGMNTEAFF
CDR3nt: TGCAGCGTGGAAGGGACGGGGATGAACACTGAAGCTTTCTTT
d_gene: -
abundance: -
j_gene: TRBJ1-1
v_gene: TRBV29-1

CDR3aa: CASSQETGDFYEQYF
CDR3nt: TGCGCCAGCAGCCAAGAAACAGGGGACTTTTACGAGCAGTACTTC
d_gene: -
abundance: -
j_gene: TRBJ2-7
v_gene: TRBV4-1

CDR3aa: CSVEELPEGGGYTF
CDR3nt: TGCAGCGTTGAAGAGCTTCCTGAGGGCGGAGGCTACACCTTC
d_gene: -
abundance: -
j_gene: TRBJ1-2
v_gene: TRBV29-1

CDR3aa: CASMGAVETQYF
CDR3nt: TGTGCCAGTATGGGAGCTGTCGAGACCCAGTACTTC
d_gene: -
abundance: once
j_gene: TRBJ2-5
v_gene: TRBV7-9

CDR3aa: CASSQEEGANTEAFF
CDR3nt: TGCGCCAGCAGCCAAGAAGAGGGGGCGAACACTGAAGCTTTCTTT
d_gene: TRBD1
abundance: -
j_gene: TRBJ1-1
v_gene: TRBV4-1

CDR3aa: CASSPSGRNNEQFF
CDR3nt: TGCGCCAGCAGCCCTAGCGGGAGGAACAATGAGCAGTTCTTC
d_gene: TRBD2
abundance: -
j_gene: TRBJ2-1
v_gene: TRBV4-3

CDR3aa: CSAVARDRRPGTEAFF
CDR3nt: TGCAGTGCTGTGGCCCGGGACAGGAGGCCCGGCACTGAAGCTTTCTTT
d_gene: TRBD1
abundance: -
j_gene: TRBJ1-1
v_gene: TRBV20-1

CDR3aa: CASSVGAGNQPQHF
CDR3nt: TGTGCCAGCAGCGTAGGGGCAGGGAATCAGCCCCAGCATTTT
d_gene: -
abundance: -
j_gene: TRBJ1-5
v_gene: TRBV9

CDR3aa: CATGLAQNTGELFF
CDR3nt: TGTGCCACGGGACTAGCGCAGAACACCGGGGAGCTGTTTTTT
d_gene: TRBD2
abundance: -
j_gene: TRBJ2-2
v_gene: TRBV6-5

CDR3aa: CASSPSAGLYGYTF
CDR3nt: TGTGCCAGCAGTCCGAGCGCAGGGCTCTATGGCTACACCTTC
d_gene: -
abundance: -
j_gene: TRBJ1-2
v_gene: TRBV27

CDR3aa: CAWSVPGGTAYEQYF
CDR3nt: TGTGCCTGGAGTGTACCCGGAGGTACTGCCTACGAGCAGTACTTC
d_gene: -
abundance: -
j_gene: TRBJ2-7
v_gene: TRBV30

CDR3aa: CSAGTGRPGKQFF
CDR3nt: TGCAGCGCGGGGACAGGCCGACCGGGTAAGCAGTTCTTC
d_gene: TRBD1
abundance: -
j_gene: TRBJ2-1
v_gene: TRBV29-1

CDR3aa: CASRDSARAFF
CDR3nt: TGTGCCAGCAGGGACAGCGCCCGAGCTTTCTTT
d_gene: -
abundance: -
j_gene: TRBJ1-1
v_gene: TRBV2

CDR3aa: CASSLSDTMVEQYF
CDR3nt: TGTGCCAGCAGCTTATCGGACACCATGGTCGAGCAGTACTTC
d_gene: -
abundance: -
j_gene: TRBJ2-7
v_gene: TRBV7-9

CDR3aa: CASRLIRGADTQYF
CDR3nt: TGTGCCAGCAGATTGATCCGGGGGGCAGATACGCAGTATTTT
d_gene: TRBD2
abundance: -
j_gene: TRBJ2-3
v_gene: TRBV5-4

CDR3aa: CASSRPETSGGDSYEQYF
CDR3nt: TGTGCCAGCAGCCGACCCGAAACTAGCGGGGGGGACTCCTACGAGCAGTACTTC
d_gene: TRBD2
abundance: -
j_gene: TRBJ2-7
v_gene: TRBV7-2

CDR3aa: CATSAGTDTQYF
CDR3nt: TGTGCCACCAGTGCCGGCACAGATACGCAGTATTTT
d_gene: -
abundance: -
j_gene: TRBJ2-3
v_gene: TRBV24-1

CDR3aa: CASSLTGTGAYNEQFF
CDR3nt: TGTGCCAGCAGCCTTACCGGGACAGGAGCCTACAATGAGCAGTTCTTC
d_gene: TRBD1
abundance: -
j_gene: TRBJ2-1
v_gene: TRBV9

CDR3aa: CASSLEQLTEAFF
CDR3nt: TGTGCCAGCAGCTTAGAACAGCTCACTGAAGCTTTCTTT
d_gene: -
abundance: -
j_gene: TRBJ1-1
v_gene: TRBV7-6

CDR3aa: CASSFRELAPNYGYTF
CDR3nt: TGTGCCAGCAGCTTTCGGGAGCTCGCCCCTAACTATGGCTACACCTTC
d_gene: -
abundance: -
j_gene: TRBJ1-2
v_gene: TRBV13

CDR3aa: CSARSGTGVSYEQYF
CDR3nt: TGCAGTGCTAGATCCGGGACAGGGGTCTCCTACGAGCAGTACTTC
d_gene: TRBD1
abundance: -
j_gene: TRBJ2-7
v_gene: TRBV20-1

CDR3aa: CASSLAGVGTGELFF
CDR3nt: TGTGCCAGCAGTTTAGCGGGGGTTGGAACCGGGGAGCTGTTTTTT
d_gene: -
abundance: -
j_gene: TRBJ2-2
v_gene: TRBV12-3/TRBV12-4

CDR3aa: CASSLGIMNTEAFF
CDR3nt: TGTGCCAGCAGCTTAGGGATTATGAACACTGAAGCTTTCTTT
d_gene: -
abundance: -
j_gene: TRBJ1-1
v_gene: TRBV13

CDR3aa: CASSVEETSAGEQYF
CDR3nt: TGTGCCAGCAGCGTAGAAGAGACTAGCGCCGGCGAGCAGTACTTC
d_gene: TRBD2
abundance: -
j_gene: TRBJ2-7
v_gene: TRBV9

CDR3aa: CSVLDRDGYTF
CDR3nt: TGCAGCGTTTTGGACAGGGACGGCTACACCTTC
d_gene: TRBD1
abundance: -
j_gene: TRBJ1-2
v_gene: TRBV29-1

CDR3aa: CATSVGGAEQFF
CDR3nt: TGTGCCACCAGTGTAGGGGGCGCTGAGCAGTTCTTC
d_gene: TRBD1
abundance: once
j_gene: TRBJ2-1
v_gene: TRBV24-1

CDR3aa: CASSFRDPEYNEQFF
CDR3nt: TGTGCCAGCAGCTTCCGGGATCCGGAGTACAATGAGCAGTTCTTC
d_gene: -
abundance: once
j_gene: TRBJ2-1
v_gene: TRBV7-2

CDR3aa: CASSYLNRENQPQHF
CDR3nt: TGTGCCAGCAGTTACCTGAACAGGGAAAATCAGCCCCAGCATTTT
d_gene: -
abundance: -
j_gene: TRBJ1-5
v_gene: TRBV6-2/TRBV6-3

CDR3aa: CASSAQRTGGTTNEKLFF
CDR3nt: TGTGCCAGCAGCGCCCAACGGACAGGGGGCACAACTAATGAAAAACTGTTTTTT
d_gene: TRBD1
abundance: -
j_gene: TRBJ1-4
v_gene: TRBV9

CDR3aa: CASRYGTVGEAFF
CDR3nt: TGTGCCAGCAGATACGGGACCGTAGGTGAAGCTTTCTTT
d_gene: -
abundance: -
j_gene: TRBJ1-1
v_gene: TRBV6-5

CDR3aa: CSARPSGTGSIQYF
CDR3nt: TGCAGTGCTAGGCCGTCTGGTACAGGGAGCATTCAGTACTTC
d_gene: -
abundance: -
j_gene: TRBJ2-4
v_gene: TRBV20-1

CDR3aa: CASTPTSGGRNTGELFF
CDR3nt: TGCGCCAGCACTCCTACTAGCGGGGGGCGGAACACCGGGGAGCTGTTTTTT
d_gene: TRBD2
abundance: -
j_gene: TRBJ2-2
v_gene: TRBV5-1

CDR3aa: CASSFRGYNQPQHF
CDR3nt: TGTGCCAGCAGTTTCAGGGGTTACAATCAGCCCCAGCATTTT
d_gene: -
abundance: -
j_gene: TRBJ1-5
v_gene: TRBV25-1

CDR3aa: CASSQGPPPYEQYF
CDR3nt: TGTGCCAGCTCCCAGGGTCCCCCCCCCTACGAGCAGTACTTC
d_gene: -
abundance: -
j_gene: TRBJ2-7
v_gene: TRBV18

CDR3aa: CSARDPATGIYGYTF
CDR3nt: TGCAGTGCTAGAGATCCTGCGACAGGGATCTATGGCTACACCTTC
d_gene: TRBD1
abundance: -
j_gene: TRBJ1-2
v_gene: TRBV20-1

CDR3aa: CASSLEGGQPQHF
CDR3nt: TGTGCCAGCAGCTTAGAAGGGGGACAGCCCCAGCATTTT
d_gene: -
abundance: -
j_gene: TRBJ1-5
v_gene: TRBV13

CDR3aa: CAASTVVEGALGQPQHF
CDR3nt: TGTGCCGCAAGCACGGTGGTCGAGGGGGCGCTTGGTCAGCCCCAGCATTTT
d_gene: TRBD1
abundance: -
j_gene: TRBJ1-5
v_gene: TRBV7-9

CDR3aa: CATRPSEPKNIQYF
CDR3nt: TGTGCCACCCGACCGTCGGAACCCAAAAACATTCAGTACTTC
d_gene: -
abundance: -
j_gene: TRBJ2-4
v_gene: TRBV15

CDR3aa: CASSSRGNEQFF
CDR3nt: TGTGCCAGCAGCTCCAGGGGCAATGAGCAGTTCTTC
d_gene: -
abundance: -
j_gene: TRBJ2-1
v_gene: TRBV7-2